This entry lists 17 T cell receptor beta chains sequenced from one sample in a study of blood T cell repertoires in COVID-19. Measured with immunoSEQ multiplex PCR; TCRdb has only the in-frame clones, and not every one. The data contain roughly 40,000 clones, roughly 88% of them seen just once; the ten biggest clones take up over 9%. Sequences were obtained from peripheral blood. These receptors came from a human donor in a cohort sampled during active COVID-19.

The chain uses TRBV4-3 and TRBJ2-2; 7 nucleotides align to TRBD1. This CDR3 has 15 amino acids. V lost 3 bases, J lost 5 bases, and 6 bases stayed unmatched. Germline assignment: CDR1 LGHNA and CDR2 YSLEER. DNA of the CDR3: TGCGCCAGCAGCCAGTTTAAGGGGGCAACCGGGGAGCTGTTTTTT. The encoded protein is CASSQFKGATGELFF.

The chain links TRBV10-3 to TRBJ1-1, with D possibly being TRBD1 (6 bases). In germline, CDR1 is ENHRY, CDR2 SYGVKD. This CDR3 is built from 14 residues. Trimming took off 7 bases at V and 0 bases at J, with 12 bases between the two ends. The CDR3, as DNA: TGTGCCATCACCGGGGGGCAAATGAACACTGAAGCTTTCTTT. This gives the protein CAITGGQMNTEAFF.

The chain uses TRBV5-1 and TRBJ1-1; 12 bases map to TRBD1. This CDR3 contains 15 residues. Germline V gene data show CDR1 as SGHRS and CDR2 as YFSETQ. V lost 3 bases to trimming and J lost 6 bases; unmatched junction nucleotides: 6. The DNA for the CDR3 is TGCGCCAGCAGCTCCCGGGACAGGGGGCCGGCTGAAGCTTTCTTT. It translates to CASSSRDRGPAEAFF.

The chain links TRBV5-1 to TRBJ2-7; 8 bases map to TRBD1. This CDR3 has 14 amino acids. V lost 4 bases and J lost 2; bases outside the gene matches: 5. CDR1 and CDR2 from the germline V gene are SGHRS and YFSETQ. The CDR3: CASSPTGQAYEQYF. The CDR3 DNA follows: TGCGCCAGCAGCCCCACGGGACAGGCCTACGAGCAGTACTTC. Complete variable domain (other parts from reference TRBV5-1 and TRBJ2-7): KAGVTQTPRYLIKTRGQQVTLSCSPISGHRSVSWYQQTPGQGLQFLFEYFSETQRNKGNFPGRFSGRQFSNSRSEMNVSTLELGDSALYLCASSPTGQAYEQYFGPGTRLTVT.

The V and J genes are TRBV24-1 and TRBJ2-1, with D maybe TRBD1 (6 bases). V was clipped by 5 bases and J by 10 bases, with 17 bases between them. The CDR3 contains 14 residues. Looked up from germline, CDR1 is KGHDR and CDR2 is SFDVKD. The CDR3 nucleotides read TGTGCCACCAGTGCCGGACAGTTTAAGGACGAGCAGTTCTTC. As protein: CATSAGQFKDEQFF.

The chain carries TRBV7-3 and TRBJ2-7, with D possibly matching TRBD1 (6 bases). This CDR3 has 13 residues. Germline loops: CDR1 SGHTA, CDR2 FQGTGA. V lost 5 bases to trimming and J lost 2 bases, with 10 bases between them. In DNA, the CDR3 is TGTGCCAGCAGCGTGGACAGCACCTACGAGCAGTACTTC. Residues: CASSVDSTYEQYF.

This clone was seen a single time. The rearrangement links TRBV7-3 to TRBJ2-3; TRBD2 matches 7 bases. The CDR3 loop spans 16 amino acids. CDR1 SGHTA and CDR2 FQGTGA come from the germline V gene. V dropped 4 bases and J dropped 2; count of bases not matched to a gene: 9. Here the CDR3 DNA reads TGTGCCAGCAGCTCACAGGCGGGGGTCACCACAGATACGCAGTATTTT. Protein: CASSSQAGVTTDTQYF.

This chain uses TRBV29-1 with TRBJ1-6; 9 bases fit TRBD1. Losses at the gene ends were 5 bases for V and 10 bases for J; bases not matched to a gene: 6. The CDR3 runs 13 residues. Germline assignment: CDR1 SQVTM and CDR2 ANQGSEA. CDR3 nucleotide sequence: TGCAGCGTTCGGACAGGGGCGGGCTCACCCCTCCACTTT. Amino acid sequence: CSVRTGAGSPLHF.

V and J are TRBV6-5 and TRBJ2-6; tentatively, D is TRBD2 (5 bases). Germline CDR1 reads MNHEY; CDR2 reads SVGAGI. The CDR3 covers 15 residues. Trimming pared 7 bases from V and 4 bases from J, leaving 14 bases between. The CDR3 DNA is TGTGCCAGCACCCCCACATCGGGGGGGGCCAACGTCCTGACTTTC. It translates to CASTPTSGGANVLTF.

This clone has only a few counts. CDR3 region: CASSPGHHSNQPQHF. As DNA, the CDR3 is TGTGCCAGTAGCCCGGGACACCATAGCAATCAGCCCCAGCATTTT. The chain combines TRBV19 with TRBJ1-5, with a possible D match to TRBD1 (6 bases). The CDR3 totals 15 residues. The germline V and J ends were trimmed by 6 bases and 0 bases, with 12 bases remaining between them. Germline V gene data show CDR1 as LNHDA and CDR2 as SQIVND (reference sequence).

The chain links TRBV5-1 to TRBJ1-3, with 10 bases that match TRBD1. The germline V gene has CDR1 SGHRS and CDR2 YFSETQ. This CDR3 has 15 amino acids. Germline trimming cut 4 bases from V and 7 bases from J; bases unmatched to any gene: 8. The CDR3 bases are TGCGCCAGCAGCCCCGGACAGGGGGTAAGGAACACCATATATTTT. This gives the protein CASSPGQGVRNTIYF. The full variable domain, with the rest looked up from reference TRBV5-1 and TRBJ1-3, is KAGVTQTPRYLIKTRGQQVTLSCSPISGHRSVSWYQQTPGQGLQFLFEYFSETQRNKGNFPGRFSGRQFSNSRSEMNVSTLELGDSALYLCASSPGQGVRNTIYFGEGSWLTVV.

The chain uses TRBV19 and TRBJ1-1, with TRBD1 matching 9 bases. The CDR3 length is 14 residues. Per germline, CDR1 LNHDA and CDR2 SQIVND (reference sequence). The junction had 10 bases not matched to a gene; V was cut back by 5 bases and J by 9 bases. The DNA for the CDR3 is TGTGCCAGTAGTTCCGGGACAGGGATGGGGAAAGCTTTCTTT. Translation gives CASSSGTGMGKAFF.

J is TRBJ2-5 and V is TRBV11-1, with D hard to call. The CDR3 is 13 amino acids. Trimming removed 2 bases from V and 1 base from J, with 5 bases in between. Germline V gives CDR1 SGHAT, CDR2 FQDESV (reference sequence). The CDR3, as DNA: TGTGCCAGCAGCTTACGGTTCCAAGAGACCCAGTACTTC. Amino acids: CASSLRFQETQYF. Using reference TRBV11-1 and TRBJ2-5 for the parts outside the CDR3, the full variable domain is EAEVAQSPRYKITEKSQAVAFWCDPISGHATLYWYRQILGQGPELLVQFQDESVVDDSQLPKDRFSAERLKGVDSTLKIQPAELGDSAMYLCASSLRFQETQYFGPGTRLLVL.

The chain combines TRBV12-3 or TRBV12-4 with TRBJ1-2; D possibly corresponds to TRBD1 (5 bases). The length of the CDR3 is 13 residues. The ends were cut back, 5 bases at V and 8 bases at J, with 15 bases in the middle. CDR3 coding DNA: TGTGCCAGCAGTCACGAGAGGAGGGACGGCTACACCTTC. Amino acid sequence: CASSHERRDGYTF.

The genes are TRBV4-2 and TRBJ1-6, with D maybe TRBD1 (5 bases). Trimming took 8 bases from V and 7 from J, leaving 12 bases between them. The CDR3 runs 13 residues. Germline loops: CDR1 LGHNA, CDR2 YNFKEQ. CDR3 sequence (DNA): TGTGCCAGCGGACGCGGGACGAATTCACCCCTCCACTTT. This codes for CASGRGTNSPLHF.

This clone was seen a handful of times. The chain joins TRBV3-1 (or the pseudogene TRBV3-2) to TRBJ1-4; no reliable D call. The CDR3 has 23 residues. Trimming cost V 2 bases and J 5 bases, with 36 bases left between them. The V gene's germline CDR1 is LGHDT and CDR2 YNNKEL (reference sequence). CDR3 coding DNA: TGTGCCAGCAGCCAATGGTATCAGGTTGCCGGAAGAGCAGCAGAAACTTGCAATGAAAAACTGTTTTTT. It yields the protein CASSQWYQVAGRAAETCNEKLFF.

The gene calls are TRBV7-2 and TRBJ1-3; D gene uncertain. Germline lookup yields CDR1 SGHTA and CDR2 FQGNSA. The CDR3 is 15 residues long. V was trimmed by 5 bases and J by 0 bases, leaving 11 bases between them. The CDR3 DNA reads TGTGCCAGCAGCGAGACTTGGCGCTCTGGAAACACCATATATTTT. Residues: CASSETWRSGNTIYF.